Sequencing of this T cell receptor (beta chain) was carried out in a study of human T cells and chemical hapten exposure. Study-wide results and limits: The number of TCRs over 1 in 1000 frequency stayed unchanged after DPC.

TCRdb redid the calling of the RACE reads with MiXCR, one entry per CDR3 protein. The sample carries 95,000 or so distinct CDR3 sequences, over 10% recorded once. Time point described: patch test 2, 6 weeks after DPC sensitization. Regarding treatment: therapeutic diphenylcyclopropenone sensitization with weekly scalp DPC. Every patch test was put on after a blood sample was taken. Non-pregnant alopecia patients aged 18 to 70, suitable for DPC therapy. Comments on this clonotype: The target antigen is unknown.

The CDR3 totals 20 residues. With 6 bases removed from V and 4 bases from J, the gap between germline ends came to 33 bases. Germline V gene data show CDR1 as MNHEY and CDR2 as SVGEGT. This chain joins TRBV6-2 or TRBV6-3 and TRBJ1-2; tentatively, D is TRBD1 (5 bases). The material was whole blood, obtained in connection with sensitization to the hapten diphenylcyclopropenone (DPC). The origin of this receptor is a woman in her forties with alopecia areata. Some clones in this sample may be carry-over from other donors' samples. This CDR3 reads CASRARTGAQVQAGTYGYTF. The CDR3 DNA is TGTGCCAGCAGAGCCCGCACTGGGGCGCAAGTACAAGCGGGAACCTATGGCTACACCTTC.